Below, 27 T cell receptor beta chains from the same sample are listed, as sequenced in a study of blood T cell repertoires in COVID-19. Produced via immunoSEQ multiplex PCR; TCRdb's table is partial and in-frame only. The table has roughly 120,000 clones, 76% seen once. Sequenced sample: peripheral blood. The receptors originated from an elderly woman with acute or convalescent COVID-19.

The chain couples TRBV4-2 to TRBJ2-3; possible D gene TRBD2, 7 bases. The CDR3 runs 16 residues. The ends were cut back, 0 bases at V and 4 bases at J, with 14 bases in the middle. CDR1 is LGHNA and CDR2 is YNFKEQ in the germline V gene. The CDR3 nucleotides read TGTGCCAGCAGCCAAGAGTCGGTAGGGGGGGCAGATACGCAGTATTTT. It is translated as CASSQESVGGADTQYF.

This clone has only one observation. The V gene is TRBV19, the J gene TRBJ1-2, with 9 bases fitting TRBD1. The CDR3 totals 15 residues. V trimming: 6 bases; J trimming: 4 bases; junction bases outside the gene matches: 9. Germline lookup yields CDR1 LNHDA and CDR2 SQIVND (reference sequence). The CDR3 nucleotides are TGTGCCAGTAGGACCCCCACGGACAGGGGCTATGGCTACACCTTC. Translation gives CASRTPTDRGYGYTF. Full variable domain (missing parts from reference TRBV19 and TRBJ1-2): DGGITQSPKYLFRKEGQNVTLSCEQNLNHDAMYWYRQDPGQGLRLIYYSQIVNDFQKGDIAEGYSVSREKKESFPLTVTSAQKNPTAFYLCASRTPTDRGYGYTFGSGTRLTVV.

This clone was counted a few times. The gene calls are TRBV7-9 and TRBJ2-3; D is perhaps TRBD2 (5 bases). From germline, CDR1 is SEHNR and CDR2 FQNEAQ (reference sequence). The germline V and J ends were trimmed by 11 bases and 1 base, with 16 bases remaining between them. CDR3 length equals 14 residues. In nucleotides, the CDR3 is TGTGCCTCAGCGAGGGTAAGGGGCACAGATACGCAGTATTTT. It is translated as CASARVRGTDTQYF.

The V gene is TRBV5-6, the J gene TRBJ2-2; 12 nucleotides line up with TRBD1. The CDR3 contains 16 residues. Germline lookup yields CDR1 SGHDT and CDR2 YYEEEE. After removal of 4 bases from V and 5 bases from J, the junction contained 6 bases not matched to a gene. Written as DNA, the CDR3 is TGTGCCAGCAGCCGCCGGGACAGGGGGCGGACCGGGGAGCTGTTTTTT. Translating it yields CASSRRDRGRTGELFF.

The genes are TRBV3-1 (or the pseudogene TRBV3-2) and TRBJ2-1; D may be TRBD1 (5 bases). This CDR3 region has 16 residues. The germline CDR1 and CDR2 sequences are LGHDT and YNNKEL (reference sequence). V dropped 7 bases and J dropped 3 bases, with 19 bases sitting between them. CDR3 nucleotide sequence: TGTGCCAGCACCCTAGGGGTCGGTCTAGACTACAATGAGCAGTTCTTC. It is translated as CASTLGVGLDYNEQFF.

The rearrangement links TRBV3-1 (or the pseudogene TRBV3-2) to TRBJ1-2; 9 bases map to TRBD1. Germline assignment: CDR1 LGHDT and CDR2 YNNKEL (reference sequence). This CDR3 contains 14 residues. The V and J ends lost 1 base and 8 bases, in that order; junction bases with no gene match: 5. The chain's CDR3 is CASSQVTGTGGYTF. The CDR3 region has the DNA TGTGCCAGCAGCCAAGTAACCGGGACAGGGGGCTACACCTTC.

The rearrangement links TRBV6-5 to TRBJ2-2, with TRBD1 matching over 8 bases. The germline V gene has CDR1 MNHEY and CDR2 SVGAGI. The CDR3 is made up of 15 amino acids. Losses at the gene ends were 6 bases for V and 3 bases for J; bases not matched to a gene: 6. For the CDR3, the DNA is TGTGCCAGCAGAACAGGGGGTTTGGACACCGGGGAGCTGTTTTTT. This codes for CASRTGGLDTGELFF.

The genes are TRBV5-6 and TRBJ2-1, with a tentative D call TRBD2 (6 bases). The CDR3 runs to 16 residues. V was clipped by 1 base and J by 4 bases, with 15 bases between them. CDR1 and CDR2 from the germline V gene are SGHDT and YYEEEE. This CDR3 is CASSLIASALYNEQFF. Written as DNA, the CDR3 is TGTGCCAGCAGCTTGATAGCTAGCGCCCTATACAATGAGCAGTTCTTC.

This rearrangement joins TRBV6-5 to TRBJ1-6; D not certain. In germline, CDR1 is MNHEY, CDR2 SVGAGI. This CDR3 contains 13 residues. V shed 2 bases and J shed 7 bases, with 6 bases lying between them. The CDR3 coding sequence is TGTGCCAGCAGTTACGAGGGAAATTCACCCCTCCACTTT. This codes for CASSYEGNSPLHF.

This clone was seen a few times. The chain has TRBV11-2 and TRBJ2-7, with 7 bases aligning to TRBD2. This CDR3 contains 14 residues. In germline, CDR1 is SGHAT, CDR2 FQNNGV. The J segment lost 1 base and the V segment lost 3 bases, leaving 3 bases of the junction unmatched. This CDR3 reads CASSFSRGSYEQYF. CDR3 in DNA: TGTGCCAGCAGCTTCTCGCGGGGGTCCTACGAGCAGTACTTC.

The CDR3 bases are TGCAGTGCATCGGACAGCCGTGCCCAGTACTTC. It yields the protein CSASDSRAQYF. V gene TRBV20-1 combines with J gene TRBJ2-5; TRBD1 is a possible D gene (6 bases). This CDR3 region has 11 residues. Germline lookup yields CDR1 DFQATT and CDR2 SNEGSKA (reference sequence). V was cut by 6 bases and J by 9 bases, with 14 bases left in between.

Here the CDR3 DNA reads TGTGCCAGCAGTTTCGCGAACACCGGGGAGCTGTTTTTT. Translating gives CASSFANTGELFF. The chain carries TRBV6-2 or TRBV6-3 and TRBJ2-2; no reliable D call. Germline V CDR1 and CDR2: MNHEY, SVGEGT. V lost 4 bases to trimming and J lost 0 bases, with 3 bases between them. This CDR3 region has 13 residues.

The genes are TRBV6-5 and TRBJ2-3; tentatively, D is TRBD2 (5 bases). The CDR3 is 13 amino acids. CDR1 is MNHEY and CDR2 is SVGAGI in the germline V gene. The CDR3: CATSPPGMRTQYF. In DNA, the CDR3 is TGTGCTACGAGCCCCCCGGGGATGAGGACGCAGTATTTT.

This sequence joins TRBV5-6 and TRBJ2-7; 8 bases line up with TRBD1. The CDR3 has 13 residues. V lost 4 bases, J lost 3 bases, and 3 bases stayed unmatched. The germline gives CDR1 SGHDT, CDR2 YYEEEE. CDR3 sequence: CASSRTGRYEQYF. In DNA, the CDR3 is TGTGCCAGCAGCAGGACAGGGCGCTACGAGCAGTACTTC.

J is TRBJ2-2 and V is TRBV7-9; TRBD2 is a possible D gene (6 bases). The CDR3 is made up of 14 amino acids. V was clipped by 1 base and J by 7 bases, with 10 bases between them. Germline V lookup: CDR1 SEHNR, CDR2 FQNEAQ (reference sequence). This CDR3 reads CASSLGWGGGELFF. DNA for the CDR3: TGTGCCAGCAGCTTAGGCTGGGGAGGCGGGGAGCTGTTTTTT.

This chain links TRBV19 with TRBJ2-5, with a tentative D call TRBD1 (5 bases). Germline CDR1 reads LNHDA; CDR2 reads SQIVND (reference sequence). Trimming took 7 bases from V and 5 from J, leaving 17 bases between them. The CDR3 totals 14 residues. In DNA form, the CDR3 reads TGTGCCAGTACTCCAACCTCGTCAGGGGAGACCCAGTACTTC. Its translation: CASTPTSSGETQYF.

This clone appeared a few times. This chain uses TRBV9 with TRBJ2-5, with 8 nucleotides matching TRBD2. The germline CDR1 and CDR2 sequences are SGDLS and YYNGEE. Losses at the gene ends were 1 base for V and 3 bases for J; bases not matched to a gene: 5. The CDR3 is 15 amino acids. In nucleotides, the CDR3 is TGTGCCAGCAGCGTAAATAGCGGGGCCAAAGAGACCCAGTACTTC. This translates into CASSVNSGAKETQYF.

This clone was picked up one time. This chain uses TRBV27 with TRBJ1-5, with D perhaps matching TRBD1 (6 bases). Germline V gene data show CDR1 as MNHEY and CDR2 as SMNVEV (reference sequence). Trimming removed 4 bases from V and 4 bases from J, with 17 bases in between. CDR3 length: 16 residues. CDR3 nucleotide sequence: TGTGCCAGCAGTTCCACGACAGGAATTGGGAATCAGCCCCAGCATTTT. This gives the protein CASSSTTGIGNQPQHF.

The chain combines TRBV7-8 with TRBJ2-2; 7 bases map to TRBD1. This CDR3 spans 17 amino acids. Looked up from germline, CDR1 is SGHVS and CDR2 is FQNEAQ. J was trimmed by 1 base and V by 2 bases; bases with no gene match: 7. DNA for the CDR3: TGTGCCAGCAGCTTACGGCGGTACAGGGGGAACACCGGGGAGCTGTTTTTT. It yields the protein CASSLRRYRGNTGELFF.

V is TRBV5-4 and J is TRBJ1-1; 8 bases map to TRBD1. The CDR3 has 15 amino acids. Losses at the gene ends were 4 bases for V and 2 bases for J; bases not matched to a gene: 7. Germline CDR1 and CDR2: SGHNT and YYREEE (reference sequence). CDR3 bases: TGTGCCAGCAGCCCCGGACAGGGACTTAACACTGAAGCTTTCTTT. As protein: CASSPGQGLNTEAFF.

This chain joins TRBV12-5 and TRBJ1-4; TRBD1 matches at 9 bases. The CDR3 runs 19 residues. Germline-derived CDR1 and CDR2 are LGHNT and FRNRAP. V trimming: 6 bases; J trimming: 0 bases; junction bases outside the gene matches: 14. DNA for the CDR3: TGTGCTAGTGGACATCTACAGGGGGCCAAACAGGCAACTAATGAAAAACTGTTTTTT. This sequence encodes CASGHLQGAKQATNEKLFF. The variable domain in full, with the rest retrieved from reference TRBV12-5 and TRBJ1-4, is DARVTQTPRHKVTEMGQEVTMRCQPILGHNTVFWYRQTMMQGLELLAYFRNRAPLDDSGMPKDRFSAEMPDATLATLKIQPSEPRDSAVYFCASGHLQGAKQATNEKLFFGSGTQLSVL.

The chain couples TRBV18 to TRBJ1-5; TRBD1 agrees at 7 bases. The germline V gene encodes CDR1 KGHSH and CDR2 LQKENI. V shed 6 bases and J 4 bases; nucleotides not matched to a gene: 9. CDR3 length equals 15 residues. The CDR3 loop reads CASSRSGTDNQPQHF. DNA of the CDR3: TGTGCCAGCTCTCGCTCCGGGACAGATAATCAGCCCCAGCATTTT.

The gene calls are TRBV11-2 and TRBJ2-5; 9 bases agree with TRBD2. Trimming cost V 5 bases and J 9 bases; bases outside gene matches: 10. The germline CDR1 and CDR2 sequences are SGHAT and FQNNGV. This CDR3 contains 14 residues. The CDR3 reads CASSARLAAEAQYF. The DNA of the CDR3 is TGTGCCAGCAGCGCCAGACTAGCGGCGGAGGCCCAGTACTTC. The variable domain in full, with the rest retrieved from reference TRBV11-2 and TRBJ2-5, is EAGVAQSPRYKIIEKRQSVAFWCNPISGHATLYWYQQILGQGPKLLIQFQNNGVVDDSQLPKDRFSAERLKGVDSTLKIQPAKLEDSAVYLCASSARLAAEAQYFGPGTRLLVL.

This CDR3 reads CASSFGGQTYQPQHF. For the CDR3, the DNA is TGTGCCAGCAGCTTTGGGGGACAGACTTATCAGCCCCAGCATTTT. This chain uses TRBV7-2 with TRBJ1-5; 7 bases fit TRBD1. The V gene end was trimmed by 3 bases and the J gene end by 5 bases; junction bases not matched to a gene: 7. The germline V gene has CDR1 SGHTA and CDR2 FQGNSA. The CDR3 is 15 residues long.

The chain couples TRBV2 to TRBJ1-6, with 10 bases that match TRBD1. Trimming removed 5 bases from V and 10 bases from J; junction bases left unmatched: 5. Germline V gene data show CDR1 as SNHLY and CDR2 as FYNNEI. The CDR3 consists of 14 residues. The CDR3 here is CASSSDRGHSPLHF. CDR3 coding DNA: TGTGCCAGCAGTTCCGACAGGGGGCACTCACCCCTCCACTTT.

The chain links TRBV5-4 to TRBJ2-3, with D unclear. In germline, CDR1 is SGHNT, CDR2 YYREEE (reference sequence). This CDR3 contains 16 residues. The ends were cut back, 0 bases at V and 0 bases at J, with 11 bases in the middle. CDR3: CASSLAELTSTDTQYF. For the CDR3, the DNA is TGTGCCAGCAGCTTGGCCGAGCTCACTAGCACAGATACGCAGTATTTT.

The CDR3 coding sequence is TGTGCCAGCAGTTACAGGGTCTCCCGAATGGAGACCCAGTACTTC. Its protein is CASSYRVSRMETQYF. The chain carries TRBV27 and TRBJ2-5; D possibly corresponds to TRBD1 (6 bases). CDR1 is MNHEY, CDR2 SMNVEV, per germline (reference sequence). Trimming shortened V by 4 bases and J by 5 bases, and 17 bases separated the two germline ends. The CDR3 runs to 15 residues.